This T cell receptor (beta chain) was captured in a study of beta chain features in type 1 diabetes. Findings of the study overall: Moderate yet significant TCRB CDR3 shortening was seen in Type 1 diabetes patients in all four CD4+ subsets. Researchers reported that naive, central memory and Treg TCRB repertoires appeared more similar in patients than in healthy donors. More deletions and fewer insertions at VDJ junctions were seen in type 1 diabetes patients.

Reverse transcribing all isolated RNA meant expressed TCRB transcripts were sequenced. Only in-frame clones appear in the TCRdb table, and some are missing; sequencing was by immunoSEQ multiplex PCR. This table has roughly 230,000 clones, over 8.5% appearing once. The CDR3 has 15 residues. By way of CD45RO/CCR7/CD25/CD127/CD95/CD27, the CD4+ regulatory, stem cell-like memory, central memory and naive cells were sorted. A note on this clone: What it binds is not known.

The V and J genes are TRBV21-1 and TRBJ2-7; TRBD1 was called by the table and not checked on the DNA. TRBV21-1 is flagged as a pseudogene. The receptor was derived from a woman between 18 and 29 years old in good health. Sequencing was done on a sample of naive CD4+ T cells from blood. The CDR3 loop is CASDEVTGKNYEQYF. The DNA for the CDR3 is TGTGCCAGCGACGAGGTGACAGGGAAGAACTACGAGCAGTACTTC.